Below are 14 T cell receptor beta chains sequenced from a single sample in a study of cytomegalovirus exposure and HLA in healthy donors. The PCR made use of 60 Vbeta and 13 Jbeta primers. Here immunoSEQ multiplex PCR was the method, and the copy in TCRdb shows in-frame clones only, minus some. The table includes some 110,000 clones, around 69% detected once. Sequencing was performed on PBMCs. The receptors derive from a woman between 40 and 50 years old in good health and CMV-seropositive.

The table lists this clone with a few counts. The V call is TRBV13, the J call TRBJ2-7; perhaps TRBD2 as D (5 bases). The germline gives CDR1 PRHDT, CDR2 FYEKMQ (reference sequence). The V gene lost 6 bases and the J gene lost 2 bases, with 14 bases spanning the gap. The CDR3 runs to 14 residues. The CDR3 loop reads CASSRPGSTYEQYF. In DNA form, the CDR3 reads TGTGCCAGCAGTCGACCGGGGTCGACCTACGAGCAGTACTTC. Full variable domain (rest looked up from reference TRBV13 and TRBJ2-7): AAGVIQSPRHLIKEKRETATLKCYPIPRHDTVYWYQQGPGQDPQFLISFYEKMQSDKGSIPDRFSAQQFSDYHSELNMSSLELGDSALYFCASSRPGSTYEQYFGPGTRLTVT.

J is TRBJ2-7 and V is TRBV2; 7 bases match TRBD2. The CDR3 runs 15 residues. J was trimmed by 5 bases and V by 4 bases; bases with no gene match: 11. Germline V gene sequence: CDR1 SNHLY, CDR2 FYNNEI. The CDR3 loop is CASSALASGGHEQYF. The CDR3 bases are TGTGCCAGCAGTGCCCTAGCTTCGGGAGGCCACGAGCAGTACTTC.

The CDR3 DNA sequence: TGTGCCAGTAGTCCCCGGGAGGGCTTGGTTACAGATACGCAGTATTTT. Translated: CASSPREGLVTDTQYF. The V and J genes are TRBV19 and TRBJ2-3, with TRBD2 identical over 8 bases. Germline CDR1 and CDR2: LNHDA and SQIVND (reference sequence). The length of the CDR3 is 16 residues. V was pared by 5 bases and J by 3 bases, with 10 bases of the junction left unmatched.

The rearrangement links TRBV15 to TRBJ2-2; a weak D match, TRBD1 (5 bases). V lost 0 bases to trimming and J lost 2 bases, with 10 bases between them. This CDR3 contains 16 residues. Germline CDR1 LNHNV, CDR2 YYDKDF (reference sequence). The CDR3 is CATSRDQGPNTGELFF. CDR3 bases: TGTGCCACCAGCAGAGATCAGGGTCCTAACACCGGGGAGCTGTTTTTT.

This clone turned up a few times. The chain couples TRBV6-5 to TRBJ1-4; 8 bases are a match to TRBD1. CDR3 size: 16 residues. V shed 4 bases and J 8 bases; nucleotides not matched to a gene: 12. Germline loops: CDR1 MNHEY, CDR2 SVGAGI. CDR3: CASSLDRGGVREKLFF. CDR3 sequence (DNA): TGTGCCAGCAGTTTAGACAGGGGAGGGGTAAGGGAAAAACTGTTTTTT.

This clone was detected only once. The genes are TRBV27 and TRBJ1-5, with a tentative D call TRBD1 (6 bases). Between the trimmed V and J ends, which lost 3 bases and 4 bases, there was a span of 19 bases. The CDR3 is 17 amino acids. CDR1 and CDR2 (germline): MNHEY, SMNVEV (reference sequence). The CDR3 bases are TGTGCCAGCAGTTTCGTCCCACCCGGGACACAGAATCAGCCCCAGCATTTT. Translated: CASSFVPPGTQNQPQHF.

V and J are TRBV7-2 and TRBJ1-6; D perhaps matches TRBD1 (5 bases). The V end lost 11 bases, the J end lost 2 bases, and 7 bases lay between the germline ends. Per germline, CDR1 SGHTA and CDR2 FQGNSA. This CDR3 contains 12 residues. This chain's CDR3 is CAGGTYNSPLHF. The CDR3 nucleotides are TGTGCCGGGGGGACCTATAATTCACCCCTCCACTTT.

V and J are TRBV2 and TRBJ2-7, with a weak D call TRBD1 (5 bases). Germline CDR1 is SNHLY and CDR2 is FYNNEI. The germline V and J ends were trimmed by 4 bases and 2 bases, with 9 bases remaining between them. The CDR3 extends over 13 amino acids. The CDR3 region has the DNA TGTGCCAGCAGTGGGGTAGGGGCCTACGAGCAGTACTTC. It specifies CASSGVGAYEQYF. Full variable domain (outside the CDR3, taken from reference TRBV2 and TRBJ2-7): EPEVTQTPSHQVTQMGQEVILRCVPISNHLYFYWYRQILGQKVEFLVSFYNNEISEKSEIFDDQFSVERPDGSNFTLKIRSTKLEDSAMYFCASSGVGAYEQYFGPGTRLTVT.

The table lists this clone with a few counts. The CDR3 reads CASSRRGATNEKLFF. In DNA form, the CDR3 reads TGTGCCAGCAGTAGACGGGGAGCAACTAATGAAAAACTGTTTTTT. This chain uses TRBV6-1 with TRBJ1-4; unclear D gene. Germline V gives CDR1 MNHNS, CDR2 SASEGT. Between the trimmed V and J ends, which lost 5 bases and 0 bases, there was a span of 10 bases. There are 15 residues in the CDR3.

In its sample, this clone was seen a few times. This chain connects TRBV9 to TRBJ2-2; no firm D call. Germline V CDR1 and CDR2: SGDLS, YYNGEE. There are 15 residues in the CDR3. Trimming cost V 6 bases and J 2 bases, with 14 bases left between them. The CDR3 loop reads CASTLRGDNTGELFF. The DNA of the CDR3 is TGTGCCAGCACCTTGCGCGGTGATAACACCGGGGAGCTGTTTTTT. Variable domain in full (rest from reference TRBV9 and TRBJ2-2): DSGVTQTPKHLITATGQRVTLRCSPRSGDLSVYWYQQSLDQGLQFLIQYYNGEERAKGNILERFSAQQFPDLHSELNLSSLELGDSALYFCASTLRGDNTGELFFGEGSRLTVL.

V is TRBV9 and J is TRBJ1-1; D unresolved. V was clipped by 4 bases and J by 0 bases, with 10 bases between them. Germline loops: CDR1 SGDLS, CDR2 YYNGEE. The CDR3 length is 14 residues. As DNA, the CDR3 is TGTGCCAGCAGCCCCCGTGCGATGAACACTGAAGCTTTCTTT. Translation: CASSPRAMNTEAFF.

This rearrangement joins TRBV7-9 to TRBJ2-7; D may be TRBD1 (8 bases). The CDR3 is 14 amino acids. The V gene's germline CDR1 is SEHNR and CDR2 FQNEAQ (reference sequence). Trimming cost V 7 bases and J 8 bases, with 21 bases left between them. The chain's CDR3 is CASTPGQGLQKQYF. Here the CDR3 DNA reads TGTGCCAGCACCCCTGGACAGGGACTACAGAAGCAGTACTTC.

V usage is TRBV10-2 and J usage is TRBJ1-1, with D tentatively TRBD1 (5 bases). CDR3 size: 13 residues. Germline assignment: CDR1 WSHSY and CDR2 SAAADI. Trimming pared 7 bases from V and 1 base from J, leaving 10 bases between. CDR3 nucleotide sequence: TGCGCCAGCACTGACGGACAGAACACTGAAGCTTTCTTT. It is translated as CASTDGQNTEAFF.

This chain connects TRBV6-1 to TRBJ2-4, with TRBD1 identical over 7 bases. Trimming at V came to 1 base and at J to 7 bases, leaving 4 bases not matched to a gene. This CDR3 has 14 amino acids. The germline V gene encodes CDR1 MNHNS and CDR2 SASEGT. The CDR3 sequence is CASSEGQGGNIQYF. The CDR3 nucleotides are TGTGCCAGCAGTGAAGGACAGGGCGGGAACATTCAGTACTTC.